This T cell receptor (beta chain) appears in the sequencing data of a study of vaccination and CD4 T cells after COVID-19 (dated by TCRdb to between 2021 and 2022). Broadly, across the study: Every convalescent patient had a positive nasal swab PCR test for SARS-CoV-2, with mild disease in under ten patients and severe disease in one. Six males and four females were included in the convalescent cohort, with two Hispanic individuals, seven Caucasians, two Asians and one multiracial person represented. Each participant got two doses of either the Pfizer-BioNTech BNT162b2 vaccine (n=8) or the Moderna mRNA-1273 vaccine (n=2). Post-COVID blood samples were collected from convalescent patients a median of roughly 100 days after diagnosis, with a range of roughly 35 to 161 days. Post-vaccine blood samples were taken a median of 72 days after the second vaccine dose, with a range of 14 to 241 days. Overlapping spike peptide pools from SARS-CoV-2 and from the common cold coronaviruses HCoV-NL63, HCoV-OC43 and HCoV-229E were used as culture stimuli. Control cultures received a CEFX viral epitope pool as the positive control, an HIV-1 Nef peptide pool as the negative control, or no peptide. The spike-specific CD4+ TCR repertoire was compared before and after mRNA vaccination in fewer than eleven COVID-19 convalescent patients and a few infection-naive healthy vaccine recipients. What the study reported, not specific to this receptor: In convalescent patients, a median approximately 83% of post-vaccine SARS-CoV-2-reactive clones were detected only after vaccination, suggesting vaccine-specific priming. Of the vaccine-specific clones in convalescent patients, 304 of 307, or nearly all, reacted only to SARS-CoV-2 spike and did not cross-react with common cold coronaviruses. Relatively few convalescent patients were included in the study, and early timepoints after natural infection were not analyzed. The median number of SARS-CoV-2-reactive clonotypes rose from 21 after infection to some 40 after vaccination, but the change was not significant.

V gives up 3 bases and J gives up 4 bases, and the segment between their germline ends measures 6 bases. The CDR3, from cysteine to phenylalanine, totals 12 residues. Of all the DNA, just the CDR3 is kept, 36 bases in frame from base 1. As encoded in the germline V gene, CDR1 is KGHSH while CDR2 is LQKENI. Sample treatment or condition, as interpreted from the label and publication: roughly nine-day PBMC culture with coronavirus spike peptide pools or control peptides (ViraFEST assay). The study used the ViraFEST assay, which expanded antigen-specific T cells with peptide pools and then identified expanded clonotypes by TCR sequencing. The convalescent patients' positive SARS-CoV-2 PCR tests fell between March and December 2020, which was before the Alpha, Beta and Delta variants emerged in the United States. PBMCs were cultured at fewer than 2.5 million per well in IMDM supplemented with roughly 5% human AB serum and about 9.5 IU/ml IL-2, with around 10 ug/ml peptide pools added. On days 3 and 7, half of the culture medium was replaced with fresh IL-2-containing medium. CD4+ T cells were isolated after about nine days of culture through negative selection using the EasySep CD4+ T cell isolation kit. Ficoll-Paque Plus gradient centrifugation was used to isolate PBMCs from whole blood, and the isolated PBMCs were then either used fresh or cryopreserved at -140C. Culture conditions were generally each tested in triplicate wells.

About this clonotype: It has no known antigen specificity. One base away there is no much larger clone; base qualities are not given.

Library preparation employed PCR. DNA from cultured CD4+ T cells underwent TCR sequencing with the Oncomine TCR Beta short-read assay at the Johns Hopkins FTIC core. Genomic DNA was extracted from the cultured CD4+ T cells with the QIAamp micro DNA kit. The Oncomine TCR Beta libraries from cultured CD4+ T cells were pooled using unique dual indexes and then sequenced on an Illumina iSeq 100. Regarding the original processing steps: Non-productive sequences were filtered out, and CDR3s that did not start with C, did not end with F or W, or were shorter than 7 amino acids were discarded. Antigen-specific clonotypes were identified with the MANAFEST web application by comparing peptide-stimulated wells with reference and other culture wells. Positive clones required FDR below 0.05, an odds ratio above 5, and productive frequency above 0.1% in at least two of three replicate wells. Cross-reactive clonotypes were defined as significantly expanded in both SARS-CoV-2 spike wells and at least one common cold coronavirus spike condition. CDR3 homology was assessed with Levenshtein distances (stringdist) and unrooted phylogenetic trees (ape) in R version 3.6.1. TCRdb reanalyzed the raw reads on its own, using fastp at Q25 for trimming and MiXCR for clone calling, and kept in-frame beta chains. Identical CDR3 proteins give one entry, which carries the most common genes and DNA. TCRdb's processing, not the authors' own work, is the source of the V and J calls. The sample data list approximately 12,000 distinct CDR3 sequences, and 55% to 75% of these were observed just once. Roughly 8% of the sample rests with the top ten.

The specimen was CD4+ T cells from blood, cultured in vitro. The sequence came from a human donor who had recovered from COVID-19. Recombination linked TRBV18 to TRBJ2-5; tentative D gene TRBD2, with 6 bases matching. The CDR3 region: CASSPGGETQYF. The DNA reads as follows: TGTGCCAGCTCACCGGGGGGAGAGACCCAGTACTTC.